The sequence of this T cell receptor beta chain was determined in a study of blood T cell repertoires in COVID-19. For the study at large: The samples span acute and convalescent COVID-19 from the United States, Italy and Spain. In each case, the material was cDNA or gDNA derived from T cells, B-cell-depleted T cells, or PBMCs.

Assay: immunoSEQ multiplex PCR; the TCRdb copy retains only in-frame clones and omits some. In the table there are 250,000 or so clones, 84% of which are singletons. In Cohort 3, a recovered donor had either two negative PCRs, clearance, or symptom resolution. The V gene end was trimmed by 5 bases and the J gene end by 8 bases; junction bases not matched to a gene: 8. Per germline, CDR1 ENHRY and CDR2 SYGVKD. The CDR3 contains 14 residues. Sequenced: PBMCs or T cells enriched from blood (not recorded which). This receptor was taken from a man aged 55-75 years who had recovered from COVID-19. The chain has TRBV10-3 and TRBJ1-4; 7 bases match TRBD1. CDR3 sequence: CAISPGQPGEKLFF. CDR3 DNA: TGTGCCATCAGTCCGGGACAGCCGGGAGAAAAACTGTTTTTT.